This T cell receptor beta chain appears in the sequencing data of a study of blood T cell repertoires in COVID-19. Study-wide background: Nucleic acid was either cDNA or gDNA, and it came from T cells, B-cell-depleted T cells, or PBMCs.

V trimming: 0 bases; J trimming: 8 bases; junction bases outside the gene matches: 8. This CDR3 has 15 amino acids. Germline V gene lookup returns CDR1 SGHRS and CDR2 YFSETQ. Data came from immunoSEQ multiplex PCR; TCRdb stores just in-frame clones and leaves some out. The sample records about 170,000 clones, around 84% being singletons. The specimen was peripheral blood. The clonotype originates from a woman in her 70s with COVID-19, enrolled during active disease. The J gene is TRBJ2-1, the V gene TRBV5-1; 7 nucleotides align to TRBD1. Here the CDR3 reads CASSLEGGRVYEQFF. The CDR3 nucleotides are TGCGCCAGCAGCTTGGAAGGGGGCCGGGTTTATGAGCAGTTCTTC. Full variable domain (outside the CDR3, taken from reference TRBV5-1 and TRBJ2-1): KAGVTQTPRYLIKTRGQQVTLSCSPISGHRSVSWYQQTPGQGLQFLFEYFSETQRNKGNFPGRFSGRQFSNSRSEMNVSTLELGDSALYLCASSLEGGRVYEQFFGPGTRLTVL.